This T cell receptor beta chain was profiled in a study of identical twins. Study-level points and caveats: Cord blood beta clonotypes present at high abundance carried fewer insertions; no such pattern appeared in memory repertoires.

The ends were cut back, 2 bases at V and 0 bases at J, with 8 bases in the middle. Looked up from germline, CDR1 is SGHAT and CDR2 is FQNNGV. The CDR3 covers 14 residues. Turning to this clonotype: Its antigen is still unknown.

Via MiXCR, TCRdb re-called the 5' RACE reads, giving one row per CDR3 protein. The sample holds about 430,000 distinct CDR3 sequences, less than 20% seen once. This receptor was taken from a man aged 50 to 59 in good health. The sample consisted of naive T cells sorted from blood. The chain is built from TRBV11-2 and TRBJ2-7; D is unresolved. In DNA form, the CDR3 reads TGTGCCAGCAGCTTACAGGTCCACTCCTACGAGCAGTACTTC. Protein product: CASSLQVHSYEQYF.